This T cell receptor (beta chain) was obtained from a study of ipilimumab plus nivolumab after autologous stem cell transplantation. TCRdb's copy holds only in-frame clones and misses some; the assay was immunoSEQ multiplex PCR. The sample includes 10,000 or so clones, almost 70% of them seen just once. Ipilimumab, 1 mg/kg, started 14 to 28 days after autologous transplant. V was cut by 3 bases and J by 0 bases, with 8 bases left in between. The CDR3 totals 14 residues. Germline loops: CDR1 SNHLY, CDR2 FYNNEI. The source material was PBMCs, sampled in a trial of ipilimumab plus nivolumab as post-transplant consolidation. This sequence originates from a male donor with diffuse large B-cell lymphoma. The chain links TRBV2 to TRBJ1-2, with D tentatively TRBD1 (5 bases). CDR3 sequence (DNA): TGTGCCAGCAGTGACTTGGGGGCTAACTATGGCTACACCTTC. Amino acid sequence: CASSDLGANYGYTF.